In its sample, the clone carrying this T cell receptor beta chain was seen once. The antigen is unknown. The source of the sample is a study of vaccination and CD4 T cells after COVID-19. Study-wide background: Stimulation used overlapping spike peptides from SARS-CoV-2, HCoV-NL63, HCoV-OC43 and HCoV-229E.

V was pared by 2 bases and J by 1 base, with 14 bases between. Germline V lookup: CDR1 MRHNA, CDR2 SNTAGT. This CDR3 has 16 amino acids. Treatment reported: 10-day PBMC culture with coronavirus spike peptide pools or control peptides (ViraFEST assay). Sequence data for DNA of cultured CD4+ T cells were generated by the Oncomine TCR Beta short-read assay. TCRdb redid the calling of the PCR reads with MiXCR, one entry per CDR3 protein. The table includes 2,500 to 3,500 distinct CDR3 sequences, 70% to 80% detected once. This sequence was found in a human donor who had recovered from COVID-19. Input material: CD4+ T cells from blood, cultured in vitro. The chain employs TRBV6-4 and TRBJ1-1, with a tentative D call TRBD1 (5 bases). CDR3 coding DNA: TGTGCCAGCAGTGACAGGCAGGGTTTTGAGAACACTGAAGCTTTCTTT. Its translation is CASSDRQGFENTEAFF.